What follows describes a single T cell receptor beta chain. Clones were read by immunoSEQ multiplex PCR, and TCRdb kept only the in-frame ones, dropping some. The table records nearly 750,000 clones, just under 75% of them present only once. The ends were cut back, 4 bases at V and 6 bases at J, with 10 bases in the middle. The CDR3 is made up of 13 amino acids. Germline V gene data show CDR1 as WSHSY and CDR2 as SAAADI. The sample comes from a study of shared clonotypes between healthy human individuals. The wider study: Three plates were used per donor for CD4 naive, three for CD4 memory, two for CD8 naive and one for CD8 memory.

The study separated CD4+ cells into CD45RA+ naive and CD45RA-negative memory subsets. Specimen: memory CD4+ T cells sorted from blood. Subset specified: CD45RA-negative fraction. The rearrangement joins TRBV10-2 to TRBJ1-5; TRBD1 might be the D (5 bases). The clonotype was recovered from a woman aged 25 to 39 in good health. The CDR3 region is CASSVGQGQPQHF. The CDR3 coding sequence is TGCGCCAGCAGTGTAGGTCAGGGTCAGCCCCAGCATTTT.